The 16 T cell receptor beta chains listed next were all sequenced from one sample in a study of blood T cell repertoires in COVID-19. Assay used: immunoSEQ multiplex PCR; TCRdb lists only in-frame clones, some missing. The sample has 250,000 or so clones, roughly 81% seen once. Sequencing used PBMCs or T cells enriched from blood (not recorded which). Receptors originate from a woman in her fifties or sixties who had been exposed to COVID-19.

The J gene is TRBJ2-5, the V gene TRBV5-4, with TRBD1 matching 7 bases. Germline CDR1 SGHNT, CDR2 YYREEE (reference sequence). Trimming at V came to 10 bases and at J to 2 bases, leaving 8 bases not matched to a gene. The CDR3 spans 13 residues. The CDR3 DNA sequence: TGTGCCCAGTCGAAGGGGGCACAAGAGACCCAGTACTTC. Amino acids: CAQSKGAQETQYF.

The chain uses TRBV29-1 and TRBJ1-2; the D gene is possibly TRBD1 (6 bases). The CDR3 sequence is 13 residues long. Germline CDR1 reads SQVTM; CDR2 reads ANQGSEA. Trimming left V 5 bases short and J 2 bases short, with 12 bases between. CDR3 loop: CSVRTVTNYGYTF. In DNA, the CDR3 is TGCAGCGTTAGGACAGTCACGAACTATGGCTACACCTTC.

The chain links TRBV7-2 to TRBJ2-5; D perhaps matches TRBD1 (6 bases). CDR3 size: 13 residues. Germline V gene sequence: CDR1 SGHTA, CDR2 FQGNSA. V was trimmed by 3 bases and J by 5 bases, leaving 10 bases between them. The CDR3 sequence: CASSLYRDETQYF. The CDR3 region has the DNA TGTGCCAGCAGCTTGTACAGGGACGAGACCCAGTACTTC.

The V gene is TRBV29-1, the J gene TRBJ1-1, with D perhaps TRBD1 (6 bases). Looked up from germline, CDR1 is SQVTM and CDR2 is ANQGSEA. The CDR3 spans 12 residues. V lost 6 bases and J lost 8, with 16 bases in between. CDR3 residues: CSVALGRGEAFF. The CDR3 DNA follows: TGCAGCGTCGCCCTGGGCAGGGGAGAAGCTTTCTTT.

This CDR3 is CSSKGTNTQYF. The CDR3 DNA is TGCAGTTCCAAGGGGACTAATACGCAGTATTTT. The V gene is TRBV20-1, the J gene TRBJ2-3, with 7 bases aligning to TRBD2. Trimming at V came to 8 bases and at J to 7 bases, leaving 6 bases not matched to a gene. Germline assignment: CDR1 DFQATT and CDR2 SNEGSKA (reference sequence). The CDR3 covers 11 residues.

The gene calls are TRBV28 and TRBJ1-1, with a possible D match to TRBD1 (6 bases). This CDR3 has 16 amino acids. Trimming left V 6 bases short and J 1 base short, with 18 bases between. CDR1 MDHEN and CDR2 SYDVKM come from the germline V gene. DNA of the CDR3: TGTGCCAGCAGCAGTTTATGGGAGACAGGGAACACTGAAGCTTTCTTT. This sequence encodes CASSSLWETGNTEAFF.

The CDR3 here is CAWRRLDEQYF. The CDR3, as DNA: TGTGCCTGGAGGAGGCTCGACGAGCAGTACTTC. This sequence joins TRBV30 and TRBJ2-7; D remains ambiguous. CDR1 and CDR2 (germline): GTSNPN, SVGIG (reference sequence). V was cut by 3 bases and J by 5 bases, with 8 bases left in between. The CDR3 loop spans 11 amino acids.

This clone was seen just once. The chain employs TRBV6-6 and TRBJ1-1; D uncertain. Looked up from germline, CDR1 is MNHNY and CDR2 is SVGAGI (reference sequence). CDR3 size: 14 residues. Trimming stripped 3 bases from V and 0 bases from J, with 8 bases between. The CDR3 is CASSYISLNTEAFF. In DNA, the CDR3 is TGTGCCAGCAGTTATATCAGTTTGAACACTGAAGCTTTCTTT.

This chain connects TRBV6-5 to TRBJ1-1; 7 nucleotides match TRBD1. Germline V lookup: CDR1 MNHEY, CDR2 SVGAGI. The CDR3 has 15 residues. The junction had 8 bases not matched to a gene; V was cut back by 5 bases and J by 2 bases. The CDR3 nucleotides read TGTGCCAGCAGTCAGGAGGGGGCGACTAACACTGAAGCTTTCTTT. This translates into CASSQEGATNTEAFF.

The V gene is TRBV9, the J gene TRBJ1-2; maybe TRBD1 (5 bases). This CDR3 is 18 amino acids long. Germline assignment: CDR1 SGDLS and CDR2 YYNGEE. V lost 5 bases and J lost 8, with 31 bases in between. DNA of the CDR3: TGTGCCAGCAGTCACGGTGGAGTCTCGACAGCCGCCCTTGGAGGCTACACCTTC. Amino acids: CASSHGGVSTAALGGYTF.

The CDR3: CASNGRQGSYNEQFF. CDR3 nucleotide sequence: TGTGCCAGCAATGGTCGACAGGGGTCCTACAATGAGCAGTTCTTC. V usage is TRBV2 and J usage is TRBJ2-1; 8 nucleotides align to TRBD1. V dropped 7 bases and J dropped 1; count of bases not matched to a gene: 6. Germline V gives CDR1 SNHLY, CDR2 FYNNEI. CDR3 size: 15 residues.

This clone appeared a few times. The V gene is TRBV3-1 (or the pseudogene TRBV3-2), the J gene TRBJ1-5; possible D gene TRBD1, 6 bases. V lost 1 base and J 3 bases, leaving 10 bases between the germline ends. CDR1 and CDR2 (germline): LGHDT, YNNKEL (reference sequence). This CDR3 comprises 15 residues. The CDR3 region is CASSQVPGANQPQHF. The CDR3 DNA sequence: TGTGCCAGCAGCCAAGTGCCAGGGGCCAATCAGCCCCAGCATTTT.

The chain couples TRBV12-5 to TRBJ1-1; TRBD1 is a possible D gene (5 bases). CDR1 is LGHNT and CDR2 is FRNRAP in the germline V gene. Between the trimmed V and J ends, which lost 5 bases and 0 bases, there was a span of 7 bases. This CDR3 has 13 residues. CDR3: CASGRQLNTEAFF. The CDR3 DNA reads TGTGCTAGTGGTCGACAGTTGAACACTGAAGCTTTCTTT.

The CDR3 loop is CASRSGQGYNEQFF. In DNA, the CDR3 is TGTGCCAGCAGATCGGGACAGGGTTACAATGAGCAGTTCTTC. V usage is TRBV28 and J usage is TRBJ2-1, with 9 bases that match TRBD1. The CDR3 is 14 amino acids. Looked up from germline, CDR1 is MDHEN and CDR2 is SYDVKM. With 6 bases clipped from V and 4 bases from J, the junction kept 4 bases outside the gene matches.

This clone was recorded a few times. The V call is TRBV4-3, the J call TRBJ2-6; possibly TRBD2 for D (6 bases). The length of the CDR3 is 17 residues. CDR1 LGHNA and CDR2 YSLEER come from the germline V gene. The ends were cut back, 0 bases at V and 0 bases at J, with 9 bases in the middle. CDR3: CASSQEGGYSGANVLTF. CDR3 sequence (DNA): TGCGCCAGCAGCCAAGAGGGGGGTTACTCTGGGGCCAACGTCCTGACTTTC.

The rearrangement joins TRBV14 to TRBJ1-4, with D maybe TRBD1 (5 bases). The CDR3 length is 15 residues. V gave up 2 bases and J gave up 5 bases, with 12 bases separating them. Germline lookup yields CDR1 SGHDN and CDR2 FVKESK. CDR3 sequence reads: CASSQTTALNEKLFF. The CDR3 DNA follows: TGTGCCAGCAGCCAAACGACAGCTCTCAATGAAAAACTGTTTTTT.